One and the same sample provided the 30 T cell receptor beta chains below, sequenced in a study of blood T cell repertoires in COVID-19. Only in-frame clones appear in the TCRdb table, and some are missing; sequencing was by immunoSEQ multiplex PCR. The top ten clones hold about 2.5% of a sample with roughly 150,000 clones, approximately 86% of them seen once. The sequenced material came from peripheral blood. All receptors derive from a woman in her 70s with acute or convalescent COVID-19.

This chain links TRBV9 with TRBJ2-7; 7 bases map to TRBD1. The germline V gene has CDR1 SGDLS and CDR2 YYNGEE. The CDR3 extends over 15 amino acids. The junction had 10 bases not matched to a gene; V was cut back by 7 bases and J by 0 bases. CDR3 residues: CASASGQALSYEQYF. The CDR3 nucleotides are TGTGCCAGCGCGTCCGGACAGGCCCTCTCCTACGAGCAGTACTTC.

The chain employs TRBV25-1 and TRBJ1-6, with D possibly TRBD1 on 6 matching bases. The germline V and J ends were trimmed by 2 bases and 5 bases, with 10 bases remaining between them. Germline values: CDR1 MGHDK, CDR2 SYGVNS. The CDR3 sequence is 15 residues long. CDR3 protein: CASSEMTGNNSPLHF. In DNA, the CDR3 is TGTGCCAGCAGTGAAATGACAGGCAATAATTCACCCCTCCACTTT.

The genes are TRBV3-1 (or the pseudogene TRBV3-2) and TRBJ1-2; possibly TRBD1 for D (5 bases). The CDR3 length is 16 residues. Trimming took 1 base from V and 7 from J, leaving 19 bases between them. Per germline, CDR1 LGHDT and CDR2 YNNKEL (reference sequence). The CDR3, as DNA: TGTGCCAGCAGCCAAGGATCCTCGAGCAGGGCGACTGGCTACACCTTC. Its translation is CASSQGSSSRATGYTF.

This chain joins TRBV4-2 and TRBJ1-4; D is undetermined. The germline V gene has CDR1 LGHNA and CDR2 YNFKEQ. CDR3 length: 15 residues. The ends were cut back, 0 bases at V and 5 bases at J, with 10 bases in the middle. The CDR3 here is CASSQDSVTNEKLFF. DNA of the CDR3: TGTGCCAGCAGCCAAGATTCCGTTACAAATGAAAAACTGTTTTTT.

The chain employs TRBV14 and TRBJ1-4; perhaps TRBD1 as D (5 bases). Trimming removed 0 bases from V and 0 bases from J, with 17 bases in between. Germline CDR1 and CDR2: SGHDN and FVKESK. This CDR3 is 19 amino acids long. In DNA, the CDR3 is TGTGCCAGCAGCCAAGAGGCGGAATGGACAACAGCAACTAATGAAAAACTGTTTTTT. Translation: CASSQEAEWTTATNEKLFF.

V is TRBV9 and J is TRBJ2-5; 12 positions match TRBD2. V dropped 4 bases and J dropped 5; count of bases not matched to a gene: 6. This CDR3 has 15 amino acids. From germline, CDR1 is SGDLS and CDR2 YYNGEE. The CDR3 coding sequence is TGTGCCAGCAGCTCTAGCGGGGGGGCTCGGGAGACCCAGTACTTC. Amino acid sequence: CASSSSGGARETQYF.

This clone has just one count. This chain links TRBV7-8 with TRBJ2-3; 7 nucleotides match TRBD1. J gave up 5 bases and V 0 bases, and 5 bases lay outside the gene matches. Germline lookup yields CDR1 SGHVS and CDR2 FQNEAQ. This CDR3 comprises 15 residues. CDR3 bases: TGTGCCAGCAGCTTAGCCACAGGGGTGAGAGATACGCAGTATTTT. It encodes CASSLATGVRDTQYF.

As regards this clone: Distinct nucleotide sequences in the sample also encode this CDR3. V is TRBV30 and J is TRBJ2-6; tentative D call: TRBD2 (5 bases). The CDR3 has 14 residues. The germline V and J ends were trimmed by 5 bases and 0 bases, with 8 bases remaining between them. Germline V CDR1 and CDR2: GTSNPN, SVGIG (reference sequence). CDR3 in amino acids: CAWGLSSGANVLTF. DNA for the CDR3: TGTGCCTGGGGACTCTCCTCTGGGGCCAACGTCCTGACTTTC.

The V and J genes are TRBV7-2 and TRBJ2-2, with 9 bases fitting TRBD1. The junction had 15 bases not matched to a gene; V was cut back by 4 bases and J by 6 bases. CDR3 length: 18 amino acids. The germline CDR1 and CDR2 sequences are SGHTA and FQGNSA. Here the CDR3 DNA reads TGTGCCAGCAGCTCCCCGGGACAGGGTGCCTCGGTGGCCGGGGAGCTGTTTTTT. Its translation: CASSSPGQGASVAGELFF.

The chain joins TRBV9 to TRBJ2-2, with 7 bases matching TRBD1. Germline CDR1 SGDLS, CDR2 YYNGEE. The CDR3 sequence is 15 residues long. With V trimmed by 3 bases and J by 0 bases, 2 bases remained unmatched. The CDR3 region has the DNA TGTGCCAGCAGCGACAGGGGCTCGAACACCGGGGAGCTGTTTTTT. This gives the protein CASSDRGSNTGELFF.

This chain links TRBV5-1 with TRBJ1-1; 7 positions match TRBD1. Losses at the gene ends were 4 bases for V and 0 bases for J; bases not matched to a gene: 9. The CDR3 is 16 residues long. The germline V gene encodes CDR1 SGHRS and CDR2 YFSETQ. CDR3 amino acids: CASSPRDRFLNTEAFF. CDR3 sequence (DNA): TGCGCCAGCAGCCCCAGGGACAGATTTTTGAACACTGAAGCTTTCTTT.

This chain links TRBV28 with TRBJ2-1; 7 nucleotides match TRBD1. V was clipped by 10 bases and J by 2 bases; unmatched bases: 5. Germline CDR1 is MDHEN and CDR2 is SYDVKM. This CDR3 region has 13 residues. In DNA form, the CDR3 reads TGTGCCACCTACGGGACAGCCTACAATGAGCAGTTCTTC. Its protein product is CATYGTAYNEQFF.

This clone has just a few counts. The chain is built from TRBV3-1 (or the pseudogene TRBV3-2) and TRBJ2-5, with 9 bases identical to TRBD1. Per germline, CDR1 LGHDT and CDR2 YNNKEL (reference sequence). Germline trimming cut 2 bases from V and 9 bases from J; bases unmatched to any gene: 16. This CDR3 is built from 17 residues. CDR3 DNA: TGTGCCAGCAGCCAATCTTTAGGAGGGACAGGGAGTGGGGCCCAGTACTTC. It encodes CASSQSLGGTGSGAQYF.

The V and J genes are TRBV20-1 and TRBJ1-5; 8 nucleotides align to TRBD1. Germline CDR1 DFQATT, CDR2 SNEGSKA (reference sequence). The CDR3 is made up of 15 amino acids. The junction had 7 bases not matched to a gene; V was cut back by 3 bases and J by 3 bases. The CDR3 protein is CSASKATGDNQPQHF. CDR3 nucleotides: TGCAGTGCTAGTAAGGCGACAGGGGACAATCAGCCCCAGCATTTT.

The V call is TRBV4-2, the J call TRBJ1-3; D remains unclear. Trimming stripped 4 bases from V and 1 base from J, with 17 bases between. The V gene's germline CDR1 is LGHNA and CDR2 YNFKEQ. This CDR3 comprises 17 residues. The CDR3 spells CASSPWTEVYSGNTIYF. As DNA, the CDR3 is TGTGCCAGCAGCCCGTGGACTGAGGTTTATTCTGGAAACACCATATATTTT.

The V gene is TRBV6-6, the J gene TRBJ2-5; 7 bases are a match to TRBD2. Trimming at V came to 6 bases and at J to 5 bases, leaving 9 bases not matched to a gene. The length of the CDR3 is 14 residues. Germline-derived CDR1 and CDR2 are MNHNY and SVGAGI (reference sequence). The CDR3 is CASSPPGGGETQYF. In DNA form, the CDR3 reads TGTGCCAGCAGCCCACCGGGGGGAGGGGAGACCCAGTACTTC.

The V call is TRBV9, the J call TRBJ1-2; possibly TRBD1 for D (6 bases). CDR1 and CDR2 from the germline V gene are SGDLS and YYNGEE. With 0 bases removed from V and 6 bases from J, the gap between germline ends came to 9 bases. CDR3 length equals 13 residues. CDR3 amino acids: CASSVGAGDGYTF. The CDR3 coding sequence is TGTGCCAGCAGCGTAGGCGCAGGGGATGGCTACACCTTC.

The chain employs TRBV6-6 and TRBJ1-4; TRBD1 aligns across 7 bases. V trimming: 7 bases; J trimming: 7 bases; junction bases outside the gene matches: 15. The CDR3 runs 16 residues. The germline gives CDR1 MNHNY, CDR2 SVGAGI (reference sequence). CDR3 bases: TGTGCCAGCACCGGGACAGTCCGACAGGGACGTGAAAAACTGTTTTTT. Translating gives CASTGTVRQGREKLFF.

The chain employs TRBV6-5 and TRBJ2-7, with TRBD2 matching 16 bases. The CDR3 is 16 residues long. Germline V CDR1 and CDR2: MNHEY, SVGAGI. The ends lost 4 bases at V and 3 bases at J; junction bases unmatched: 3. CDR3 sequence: CASSLGLAGGHYEQYF. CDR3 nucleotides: TGTGCCAGCAGTTTGGGACTAGCGGGGGGGCACTACGAGCAGTACTTC.

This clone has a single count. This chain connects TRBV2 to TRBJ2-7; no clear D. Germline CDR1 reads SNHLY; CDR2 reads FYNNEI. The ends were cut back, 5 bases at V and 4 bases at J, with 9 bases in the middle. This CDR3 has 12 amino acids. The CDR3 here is CASSFGRYEQYV. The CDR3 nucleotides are TGTGCCAGCAGTTTTGGCAGGTACGAGCAGTACGTC.

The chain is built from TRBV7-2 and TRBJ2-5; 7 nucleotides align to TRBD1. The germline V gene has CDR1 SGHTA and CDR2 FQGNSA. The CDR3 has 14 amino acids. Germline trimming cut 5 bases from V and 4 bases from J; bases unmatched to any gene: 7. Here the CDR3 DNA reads TGTGCCAGCAGCCCAAGGGGGCGGCGAGAGACCCAGTACTTC. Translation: CASSPRGRRETQYF. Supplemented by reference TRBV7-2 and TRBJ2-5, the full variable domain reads GAGVSQSPSNKVTEKGKDVELRCDPISGHTALYWYRQSLGQGLEFLIYFQGNSAPDKSGLPSDRFSAERTGGSVSTLTIQRTQQEDSAVYLCASSPRGRRETQYFGPGTRLLVL.

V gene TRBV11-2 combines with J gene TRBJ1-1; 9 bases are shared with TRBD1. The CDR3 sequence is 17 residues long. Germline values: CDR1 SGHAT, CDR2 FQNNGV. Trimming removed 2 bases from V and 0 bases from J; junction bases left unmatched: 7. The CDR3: CASSLLDRGRVNTEAFF. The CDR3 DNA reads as TGTGCCAGCAGCTTATTGGACAGGGGCCGAGTGAACACTGAAGCTTTCTTT. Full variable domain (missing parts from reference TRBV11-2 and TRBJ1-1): EAGVAQSPRYKIIEKRQSVAFWCNPISGHATLYWYQQILGQGPKLLIQFQNNGVVDDSQLPKDRFSAERLKGVDSTLKIQPAKLEDSAVYLCASSLLDRGRVNTEAFFGQGTRLTVV.

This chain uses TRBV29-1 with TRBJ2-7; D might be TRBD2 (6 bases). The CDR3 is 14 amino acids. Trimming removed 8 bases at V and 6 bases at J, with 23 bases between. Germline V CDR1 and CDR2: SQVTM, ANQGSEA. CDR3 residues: CSTRGGAWGVEQYF. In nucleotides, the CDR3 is TGCAGCACACGAGGAGGGGCCTGGGGTGTCGAGCAGTACTTC.

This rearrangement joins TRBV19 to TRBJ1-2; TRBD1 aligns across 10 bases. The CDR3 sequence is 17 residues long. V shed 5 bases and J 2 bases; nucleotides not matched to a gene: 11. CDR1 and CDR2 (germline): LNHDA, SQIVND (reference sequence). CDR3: CASSGRDRGSLNYGYTF. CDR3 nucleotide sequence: TGTGCCAGTAGTGGGAGGGACAGGGGATCCCTCAACTATGGCTACACCTTC. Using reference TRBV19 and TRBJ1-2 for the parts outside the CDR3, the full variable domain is DGGITQSPKYLFRKEGQNVTLSCEQNLNHDAMYWYRQDPGQGLRLIYYSQIVNDFQKGDIAEGYSVSREKKESFPLTVTSAQKNPTAFYLCASSGRDRGSLNYGYTFGSGTRLTVV.

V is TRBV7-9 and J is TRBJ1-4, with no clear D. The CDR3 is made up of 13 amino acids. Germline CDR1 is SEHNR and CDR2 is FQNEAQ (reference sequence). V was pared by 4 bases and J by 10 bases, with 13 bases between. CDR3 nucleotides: TGTGCCAGCAGCTATTACTCCGCGGGAAAACTGTTTTTT. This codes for CASSYYSAGKLFF.

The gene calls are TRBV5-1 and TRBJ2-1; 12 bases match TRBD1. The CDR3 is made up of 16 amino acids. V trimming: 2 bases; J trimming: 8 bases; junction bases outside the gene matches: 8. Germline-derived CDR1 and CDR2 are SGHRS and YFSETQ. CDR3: CASSFLGTGGRDEQFF. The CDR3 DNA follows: TGCGCCAGCAGCTTCCTTGGGACAGGGGGCCGGGATGAGCAGTTCTTC.

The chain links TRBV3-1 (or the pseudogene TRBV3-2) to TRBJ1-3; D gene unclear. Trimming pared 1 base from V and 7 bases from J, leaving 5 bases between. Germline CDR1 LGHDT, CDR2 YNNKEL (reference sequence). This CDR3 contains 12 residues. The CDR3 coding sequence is TGTGCCAGCAGCCAAGTCAGGAACACCATATATTTT. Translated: CASSQVRNTIYF.

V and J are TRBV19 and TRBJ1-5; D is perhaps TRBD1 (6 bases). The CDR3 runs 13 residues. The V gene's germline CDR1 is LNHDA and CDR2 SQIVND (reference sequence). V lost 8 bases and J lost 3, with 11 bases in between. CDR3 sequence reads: CASAYRANQPQHF. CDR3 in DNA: TGTGCCAGTGCTTACAGGGCCAATCAGCCCCAGCATTTT.

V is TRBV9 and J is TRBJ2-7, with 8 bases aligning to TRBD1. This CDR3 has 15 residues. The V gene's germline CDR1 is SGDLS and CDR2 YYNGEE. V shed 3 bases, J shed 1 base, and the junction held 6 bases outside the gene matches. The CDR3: CASSAPGGNSYEQYF. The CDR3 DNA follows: TGTGCCAGCAGCGCCCCAGGGGGCAATTCCTACGAGCAGTACTTC.

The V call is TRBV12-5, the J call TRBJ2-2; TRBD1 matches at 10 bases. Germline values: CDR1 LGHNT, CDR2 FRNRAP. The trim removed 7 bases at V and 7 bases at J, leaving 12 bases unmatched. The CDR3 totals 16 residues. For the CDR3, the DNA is TGTGCTAGTGTCAGGGACAGGGGTTTGGTTTTCGGGGAGCTGTTTTTT. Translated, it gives CASVRDRGLVFGELFF.